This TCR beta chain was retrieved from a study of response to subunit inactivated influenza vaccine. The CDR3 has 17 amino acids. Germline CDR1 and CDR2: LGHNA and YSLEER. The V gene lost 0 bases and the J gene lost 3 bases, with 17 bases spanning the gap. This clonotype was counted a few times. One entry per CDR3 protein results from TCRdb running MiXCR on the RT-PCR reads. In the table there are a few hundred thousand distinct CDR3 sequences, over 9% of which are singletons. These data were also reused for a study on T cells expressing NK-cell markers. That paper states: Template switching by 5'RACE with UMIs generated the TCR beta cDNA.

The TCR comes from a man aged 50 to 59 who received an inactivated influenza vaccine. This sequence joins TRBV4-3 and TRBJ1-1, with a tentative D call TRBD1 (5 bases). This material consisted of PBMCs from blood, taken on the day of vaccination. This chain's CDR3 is CASSQDLVGDRDTEAFF. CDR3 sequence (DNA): TGCGCCAGCAGCCAAGATCTCGTGGGGGATAGGGACACTGAAGCTTTCTTT.